This TCR beta chain is drawn from a study of identical twins. Losses at the gene ends were 5 bases for V and 6 bases for J; bases not matched to a gene: 13. Germline V gene lookup returns CDR1 MNHEY and CDR2 SMNVEV (reference sequence). The CDR3 sequence is 16 residues long. All donors comprised healthy Caucasians. TCRdb re-derived calls from the 5' RACE reads in MiXCR, one entry per CDR3 protein. Here the sample spans fewer than 900,000 distinct CDR3 sequences, roughly 18% being singletons. These data were likewise used in another study, on T cells expressing NK-cell markers. That source adds: HCMV seropositivity marked most of the eight sequenced donors; one was seronegative. An anti-gamma-delta TCR antibody restricted sorting to alpha-beta TCR T cells in several experiments. For 6 or 7 donors, the dominant NKG2C+ clonotypes made up about 1.0-7.5% of their CD8+ T cells.

This receptor was identified in a woman under 30 in good health. Source material: PBMCs. The chain uses TRBV27 and TRBJ2-3; TRBD1 matches at 8 bases. The chain's CDR3 is CASSTPLDRAGDTQYF. The CDR3 nucleotides are TGTGCCAGCAGTACCCCCCTGGACAGGGCCGGGGATACGCAGTATTTT.